These 25 T cell receptor beta chains were all obtained from the same sample, sequenced in a study of cytomegalovirus exposure and HLA in healthy donors. Amplification used 60 Vbeta primers and 13 Jbeta primers. Some clones are missing from TCRdb's copy, which holds only in-frame ones; the method was immunoSEQ multiplex PCR. This sample's table reports approximately 130,000 clones. Sequencing input: PBMCs. These receptors originate from a woman between 55 and 75 years old in good health and CMV-seronegative.

The chain recombines TRBV4-1 with TRBJ1-3; no clear D gene. Trimming cost V 4 bases and J 4 bases, with 14 bases left between them. Per the germline V gene, CDR1 is MGHRA and CDR2 is YSYEKL. The CDR3 consists of 15 residues. The CDR3 DNA reads as TGCGCCAGCAGCCCGCGGGAGCCGACAGGAAACACCATATATTTT. As protein: CASSPREPTGNTIYF.

V usage is TRBV28 and J usage is TRBJ2-4; D may be TRBD1 (5 bases). The CDR3 has 15 amino acids. Germline V CDR1 and CDR2: MDHEN, SYDVKM. Trimming stripped 3 bases from V and 0 bases from J, with 9 bases between. In nucleotides, the CDR3 is TGTGCCAGCAGTTTGCAGGGAAAAGCCAAAAACATTCAGTACTTC. Translation: CASSLQGKAKNIQYF. The full variable domain, with the rest looked up from reference TRBV28 and TRBJ2-4, is DVKVTQSSRYLVKRTGEKVFLECVQDMDHENMFWYRQDPGLGLRLIYFSYDVKMKEKGDIPEGYSVSREKKERFSLILESASTNQTSMYLCASSLQGKAKNIQYFGAGTRLSVL.

V usage is TRBV19 and J usage is TRBJ2-5; D is undetermined. There are 16 residues in the CDR3. V lost 4 bases and J 5 bases, leaving 20 bases between the germline ends. Germline values: CDR1 LNHDA, CDR2 SQIVND (reference sequence). The CDR3 bases are TGTGCCAGTAGTAGCCCAGGCGACCCCTTCCGCGAGACCCAGTACTTC. Translated: CASSSPGDPFRETQYF. The full variable domain, with the rest looked up from reference TRBV19 and TRBJ2-5, is DGGITQSPKYLFRKEGQNVTLSCEQNLNHDAMYWYRQDPGQGLRLIYYSQIVNDFQKGDIAEGYSVSREKKESFPLTVTSAQKNPTAFYLCASSSPGDPFRETQYFGPGTRLLVL.

The CDR3 loop is CASSESGTGFVYRGAFF. For the CDR3, the DNA is TGTGCCAGCAGTGAGAGTGGGACAGGGTTTGTATATAGAGGCGCTTTCTTT. This chain connects TRBV6-1 to TRBJ1-1, with TRBD1 matching over 9 bases. With V trimmed by 3 bases and J by 11 bases, 19 bases remained unmatched. The V gene's germline CDR1 is MNHNS and CDR2 SASEGT. The CDR3 loop spans 17 amino acids.

The chain recombines TRBV5-1 with TRBJ2-1; 11 bases match TRBD2. CDR3 length equals 16 residues. The V segment lost 4 bases and the J segment 6 bases; nucleotides outside the gene matches: 9. Germline V gene sequence: CDR1 SGHRS, CDR2 YFSETQ. CDR3 sequence: CASSISGTSGVNEQFF. Written as DNA, the CDR3 is TGCGCCAGCAGCATTTCCGGGACTAGCGGTGTCAATGAGCAGTTCTTC.

V gene TRBV5-4 combines with J gene TRBJ1-1, with D perhaps TRBD1 (6 bases). Trimming cost V 4 bases and J 6 bases, with 19 bases left between them. This CDR3 has 15 residues. Germline lookup yields CDR1 SGHNT and CDR2 YYREEE (reference sequence). The CDR3 here is CASSNRGGASSEAFF. Here the CDR3 DNA reads TGTGCCAGCAGCAATCGGGGGGGCGCATCATCTGAAGCTTTCTTT.

V gene TRBV4-1 combines with J gene TRBJ1-2, with D uncertain. Trimming removed 1 base at V and 6 bases at J, with 15 bases between. Germline V lookup: CDR1 MGHRA, CDR2 YSYEKL. The CDR3 sequence is 15 residues long. The CDR3 bases are TGCGCCAGCAGCCAAGGACTGCAAGGTAGAGATGGCTACACCTTC. Protein sequence: CASSQGLQGRDGYTF.

The chain carries TRBV28 and TRBJ1-4; 11 nucleotides agree with TRBD1. The ends lost 6 bases at V and 8 bases at J; junction bases unmatched: 5. Looked up from germline, CDR1 is MDHEN and CDR2 is SYDVKM. The CDR3 totals 14 residues. The CDR3 here is CASSRTGGGEKLFF. The CDR3 DNA is TGTGCCAGCAGCCGGACAGGGGGCGGAGAAAAACTGTTTTTT.

The chain employs TRBV6-5 and TRBJ2-2, with D uncertain. There are 14 residues in the CDR3. Germline V gene lookup returns CDR1 MNHEY and CDR2 SVGAGI. Trimming removed 2 bases at V and 1 base at J, with 5 bases between. CDR3 residues: CASSYRQNTGELFF. DNA for the CDR3: TGTGCCAGCAGTTACCGACAGAACACCGGGGAGCTGTTTTTT.

The chain couples TRBV19 to TRBJ1-6; tentatively, D is TRBD1 (5 bases). Trimming shortened V by 7 bases and J by 0 bases, and 13 bases separated the two germline ends. Germline lookup yields CDR1 LNHDA and CDR2 SQIVND (reference sequence). The CDR3 covers 16 residues. The CDR3: CASIEDTSSYNSPLHF. Here the CDR3 DNA reads TGTGCCAGTATTGAGGACACGAGCTCCTATAATTCACCCCTCCACTTT. Complete variable domain (other parts from reference TRBV19 and TRBJ1-6): DGGITQSPKYLFRKEGQNVTLSCEQNLNHDAMYWYRQDPGQGLRLIYYSQIVNDFQKGDIAEGYSVSREKKESFPLTVTSAQKNPTAFYLCASIEDTSSYNSPLHFGNGTRLTVT.

CDR3 DNA: TGTGCCACCAGCAGACAGGGGACACTAGAGCAGTTCTTC. Translating gives CATSRQGTLEQFF. The rearrangement joins TRBV15 to TRBJ2-1, with D maybe TRBD1 (6 bases). The CDR3 is 13 residues long. Germline CDR1 reads LNHNV; CDR2 reads YYDKDF (reference sequence). The germline V and J ends were trimmed by 2 bases and 10 bases, with 12 bases remaining between them.

V is TRBV14 and J is TRBJ2-1; 10 bases are shared with TRBD2. The germline gives CDR1 SGHDN, CDR2 FVKESK. The CDR3 runs to 17 residues. V lost 1 base and J lost 10; bases outside the gene matches: 13. CDR3 coding DNA: TGTGCCAGCAGCCAAGGGCCGTTTCTAGCGGGAGAATACGAGCAGTTCTTC. Translating gives CASSQGPFLAGEYEQFF.

The chain uses TRBV11-2 and TRBJ1-4, with D perhaps matching TRBD1 (5 bases). The CDR3 contains 15 residues. Trimming cost V 5 bases and J 0 bases, with 10 bases left between them. Germline V gene sequence: CDR1 SGHAT, CDR2 FQNNGV. Here the CDR3 DNA reads TGTGCCAGCAGCCGACAGCGAGCAACTAATGAAAAACTGTTTTTT. This sequence encodes CASSRQRATNEKLFF.

The rearrangement uses TRBV2 and TRBJ2-5; D gene unclear. The DNA end lines up better with TRBJ2-7; the J call may be wrong. The CDR3 sequence is 13 residues long. The germline gives CDR1 SNHLY, CDR2 FYNNEI. CDR3 region: CASKRFFSYEQYF. The CDR3 region has the DNA TGTGCCAGCAAGAGGTTTTTTTCCTACGAGCAGTACTTC.

This chain links TRBV29-1 with TRBJ1-2; weak D call: TRBD1 (6 bases). Germline CDR1 reads SQVTM; CDR2 reads ANQGSEA. The CDR3 is made up of 16 amino acids. The V gene lost 4 bases and the J gene lost 4 bases, with 22 bases spanning the gap. CDR3 amino acids: CSVARGAADRGYGYTF. CDR3 DNA sequence: TGCAGCGTTGCTCGGGGGGCAGCAGATCGAGGCTATGGCTACACCTTC.

This chain's CDR3 is CAISENSRGGQGEYGYTF. CDR3 DNA sequence: TGTGCCATCAGTGAAAACTCCCGGGGGGGACAGGGAGAATATGGCTACACCTTC. The chain uses TRBV10-3 and TRBJ1-2; 9 nucleotides agree with TRBD1. The CDR3 is made up of 18 amino acids. V lost 3 bases and J lost 5; bases outside the gene matches: 16. CDR1 ENHRY and CDR2 SYGVKD come from the germline V gene.

This sequence joins TRBV9 and TRBJ1-1, with D hard to call. CDR1 and CDR2 (germline): SGDLS, YYNGEE. CDR3 length: 15 residues. V shed 0 bases and J shed 2 bases, with 11 bases lying between them. CDR3 loop: CASSVGVSRNTEAFF. The DNA of the CDR3 is TGTGCCAGCAGCGTAGGGGTTTCTAGAAACACTGAAGCTTTCTTT.

The CDR3 is CASSPDRGLFEAFF. The CDR3 region has the DNA TGTGCCAGCTCACCGGACAGGGGGCTCTTTGAAGCTTTCTTT. This chain uses TRBV18 with TRBJ1-1, with TRBD1 identical over 11 bases. Losses at the gene ends were 3 bases for V and 7 bases for J; bases not matched to a gene: 4. In germline, CDR1 is KGHSH, CDR2 LQKENI. This CDR3 comprises 14 residues.

The CDR3 here is CASSHGESGVGELFF. CDR3 nucleotide sequence: TGCGCCAGCAGCCACGGGGAAAGTGGTGTCGGGGAGCTGTTTTTT. The chain carries TRBV4-1 and TRBJ2-2, with D possibly being TRBD2 (5 bases). This CDR3 contains 15 residues. CDR1 is MGHRA and CDR2 is YSYEKL in the germline V gene. V was pared by 3 bases and J by 7 bases, with 15 bases between.

This chain uses TRBV28 with TRBJ1-1; D gene uncertain. With 1 base removed from V and 3 bases from J, the gap between germline ends came to 3 bases. CDR3 length: 12 amino acids. Germline loops: CDR1 MDHEN, CDR2 SYDVKM. CDR3 in amino acids: CASSLFDTEAFF. CDR3 coding DNA: TGTGCCAGCAGTTTATTCGACACTGAAGCTTTCTTT. Filled out from reference TRBV28 and TRBJ1-1, the complete variable domain reads DVKVTQSSRYLVKRTGEKVFLECVQDMDHENMFWYRQDPGLGLRLIYFSYDVKMKEKGDIPEGYSVSREKKERFSLILESASTNQTSMYLCASSLFDTEAFFGQGTRLTVV.

The rearrangement uses TRBV25-1 and TRBJ1-5, with unresolved D. Per germline, CDR1 MGHDK and CDR2 SYGVNS. The CDR3 runs to 14 residues. V was trimmed by 4 bases and J by 4 bases, leaving 11 bases between them. CDR3 protein: CASSGGNTNQPQHF. DNA for the CDR3: TGTGCCAGCAGTGGCGGTAACACTAATCAGCCCCAGCATTTT. Full variable domain (outside the CDR3, taken from reference TRBV25-1 and TRBJ1-5): EADIYQTPRYLVIGTGKKITLECSQTMGHDKMYWYQQDPGMELHLIHYSYGVNSTEKGDLSSESTVSRIRTEHFPLTLESARPSHTSQYLCASSGGNTNQPQHFGDGTRLSIL.

The J gene is TRBJ2-3, the V gene TRBV27; a weak D match, TRBD2 (6 bases). Per germline, CDR1 MNHEY and CDR2 SMNVEV (reference sequence). V lost 8 bases and J 2 bases, leaving 20 bases between the germline ends. The CDR3 is made up of 16 amino acids. CDR3 in amino acids: CASRRSGAPFTDTQYF. As DNA, the CDR3 is TGTGCCAGCCGACGTTCGGGAGCGCCATTCACAGATACGCAGTATTTT.

V and J are TRBV6-1 and TRBJ2-1, with D perhaps matching TRBD2 (5 bases). Germline CDR1 MNHNS, CDR2 SASEGT. Trimming pared 6 bases from V and 9 bases from J, leaving 9 bases between. CDR3 length equals 11 residues. This chain's CDR3 is CASSKGVEQFF. The CDR3, as DNA: TGTGCCAGCAGCAAGGGAGTTGAGCAGTTCTTC.

This chain connects TRBV9 to TRBJ2-1; 11 bases line up with TRBD1. Losses at the gene ends were 2 bases for V and 6 bases for J; bases not matched to a gene: 7. The germline V gene has CDR1 SGDLS and CDR2 YYNGEE. This CDR3 is built from 16 residues. DNA for the CDR3: TGTGCCAGCAGCGTCAACCCGGGACAGGGGGTCAATGAGCAGTTCTTC. Translated, it gives CASSVNPGQGVNEQFF.

The V call is TRBV13, the J call TRBJ2-7, with TRBD2 matching over 15 bases. This CDR3 contains 18 residues. V shed 4 bases, J shed 3 bases, and the junction held 10 bases outside the gene matches. Germline CDR1 and CDR2: PRHDT and FYEKMQ (reference sequence). DNA of the CDR3: TGTGCCAGCAGCTCCCGCCCCGGGACTAGCGGGAGGCTCTACGAGCAGTACTTC. Its protein product is CASSSRPGTSGRLYEQYF.